This T cell receptor (beta chain) was identified during a study of blood T cell repertoires in COVID-19 (dated by TCRdb to 2018 to 2021). Some background on the complete study: Collaborator samples came from the United States, Italy and Spain and covered acute and convalescent phases of COVID-19. The material from the prospective study consisted of cDNA or gDNA derived from T cells, B-cell-depleted T cells, or PBMCs. The dataset comprised deeply sampled blood TCRbeta repertoires from subjects exposed to, actively infected with, or recovered from COVID-19. A freely available public database, intended as a resource for researchers studying the immune response to SARS-CoV-2, is where the repertoires were released. The samples were drawn from two sources: the first 160 participants of the ongoing ImmuneRACE study, and about 1,300 subjects contributed by 6 global collaborators. Nearly every sample came with metadata listing a de-identified subject ID, COVID-19 status, age in years and sex. Where available, HLA class I and class II types were obtained from metadata supplied by the sample provider rather than from assay-based typing.

TCRbeta CDR3 regions were amplified from genomic DNA by means of the immunoSEQ Assay, a bias-controlled multiplex PCR. As for the authors' bioinformatics: The number of nucleated cells in each sample was estimated from the amplification of reference gene primers within the assay. Sequence reads were collapsed and filtered to measure the absolute abundance of every unique TCRbeta CDR3 rearrangement. For each sample, productive Simpson clonality was calculated as the square root of Simpson's diversity index across productive rearrangements. TCRdb limited this immuneACCESS table to in-frame rearrangements with V and J called. A share of clones is missing; checked studies link under half to unresolved V genes, and the rest is unexplained. V and J calls plus clone size are reproduced from that table; the DNA served to infer D and trimming. The sample table records approximately 230,000 clones; roughly 79% of these occur just once. The top ten clonotypes cover 15% of the sample.

CDR1 SGDLS and CDR2 YYNGEE were looked up in the germline V gene. From the cysteine through the phenylalanine, the CDR3 covers 13 amino acids. Left in the record is the CDR3 DNA by itself, 39 bases read in frame from the first base. V lost 0 bases and J lost 10 bases; the stretch between them is 11 bases long. The investigation overall reported the following: Clinical and demographic metadata were provided uncurated, with the amount varying by source and participant.

Points on this clone: Its antigen remains unidentified. Qualities for individual bases were not recorded, and no much larger clone is one base off.

Participants in the prospective study were enrolled through a virtual design, were aged roughly 18 to 100 years, and lived in 24 United States geographic areas. Cohort assignment in the prospective study relied on participant-reported clinical history from a screening survey and a study questionnaire. ImmuneRACE Cohort 3 recovered participants were defined by two consecutive negative NP/OP PCR tests, healthcare professional clearance, or symptom resolution. Mobile phlebotomists in the prospective study collected whole blood, serum and a nasopharyngeal or oropharyngeal swab from every participant. Over a roughly 2-month period, participants in the prospective study had the option of providing additional blood draws and questionnaires. Prospective study blood samples were shipped either frozen or at room temperature before DNA extraction.

The chain links TRBV9 with TRBJ2-1, and possibly TRBD1, on 5 matching bases. Sequenced: PBMCs or T cells enriched from blood (not recorded which). The origin of this receptor is a man aged 35-49 years who had recovered from COVID-19. At the DNA level, the sequence is TGTGCCAGCAGCGTAGACAGGTTGGGGGAGCAGTTCTTC. Its coded protein is CASSVDRLGEQFF. Outside the CDR3, residues come from the reference TRBV9 and TRBJ2-1 proteins, so the full variable domain is: DSGVTQTPKHLITATGQRVTLRCSPRSGDLSVYWYQQSLDQGLQFLIQYYNGEERAKGNILERFSAQQFPDLHSELNLSSLELGDSALYFCASSVDRLGEQFFGPGTRLTVL.